This TCR beta chain was recorded in a study of cytomegalovirus exposure and HLA in healthy donors. Study at large: Assignment to the Caucasian-associated ancestry cluster applied to 81% of the roughly 420 genotyped donors.

A multiplex PCR was run with 60 Vbeta primers and 13 Jbeta primers. Sequenced by immunoSEQ multiplex PCR; TCRdb stores in-frame clones only, minus some. Of 100,000 or so clones detected, more than 75% appear once; the ten largest clones hold more than 3%. This CDR3 is 14 amino acids long. Germline V gene sequence: CDR1 PRHDT, CDR2 FYEKMQ (reference sequence). V dropped 8 bases and J dropped 2 bases, with 13 bases sitting between them. Sequencing was performed on PBMCs. This sequence joins TRBV13 and TRBJ1-3; D not certain. The receptor's source is a woman between 45 and 60 years old in good health and CMV-seropositive. The CDR3 protein is CASGQQRPGNTIYF. CDR3 sequence (DNA): TGTGCCAGCGGCCAACAGAGACCTGGAAACACCATATATTTT.